The 30 T cell receptor beta chains below were found in one sample sequenced in a study of shared clonotypes between healthy human individuals. Data came from immunoSEQ multiplex PCR; TCRdb stores just in-frame clones and leaves some out. This table holds 330,000 or so clones, around 79% found once. The sample was memory CD4+ T cells sorted from blood. Regarding subset: CD45RA-negative fraction. These receptors were collected from a man younger than 40 in good health.

This chain connects TRBV6-5 to TRBJ2-7; 8 bases are a match to TRBD1. Germline V gene sequence: CDR1 MNHEY, CDR2 SVGAGI. This CDR3 is 15 amino acids long. The trim removed 1 base at V and 5 bases at J, leaving 7 bases unmatched. The CDR3 sequence is CASSYYPGQVNEQYF. The CDR3 region has the DNA TGTGCCAGCAGTTACTACCCGGGACAGGTGAACGAGCAGTACTTC.

The rearrangement uses TRBV2 and TRBJ2-4, with D uncertain. V gave up 6 bases and J gave up 4 bases, with 13 bases separating them. The CDR3 totals 14 residues. Germline CDR1 reads SNHLY; CDR2 reads FYNNEI. The CDR3 region is CASRGLVGKNIQYF. In nucleotides, the CDR3 is TGTGCCAGCAGGGGATTGGTCGGTAAAAACATTCAGTACTTC.

The gene calls are TRBV19 and TRBJ2-7, with 7 bases aligning to TRBD1. CDR3 length: 14 residues. The germline gives CDR1 LNHDA, CDR2 SQIVND (reference sequence). J gave up 3 bases and V 5 bases, and 7 bases lay outside the gene matches. The DNA of the CDR3 is TGTGCCAGTAGTCGGGACAGAGATTACTACGAGCAGTACTTC. It codes for CASSRDRDYYEQYF.

The rearrangement joins TRBV7-9 to TRBJ2-1, with 8 positions matching TRBD2. Germline trimming cut 5 bases from V and 0 bases from J; bases unmatched to any gene: 12. Per germline, CDR1 SEHNR and CDR2 FQNEAQ (reference sequence). This CDR3 is built from 18 residues. For the CDR3, the DNA is TGTGCCAGCAGCCCTGCATCTATCAGCGGGAGCTCCTACAATGAGCAGTTCTTC. Its protein product is CASSPASISGSSYNEQFF. Full variable domain (missing parts from reference TRBV7-9 and TRBJ2-1): DTGVSQNPRHKITKRGQNVTFRCDPISEHNRLYWYRQTLGQGPEFLTYFQNEAQLEKSRLLSDRFSAERPKGSFSTLEIQRTEQGDSAMYLCASSPASISGSSYNEQFFGPGTRLTVL.

This clone was counted at least ten times. V usage is TRBV28 and J usage is TRBJ1-5; D not certain. The germline V gene encodes CDR1 MDHEN and CDR2 SYDVKM. V was cut by 7 bases and J by 2 bases, with 12 bases left in between. This CDR3 comprises 14 residues. CDR3 in amino acids: CASTLGWGNQPQHF. In DNA form, the CDR3 reads TGTGCCAGCACCCTCGGCTGGGGCAATCAGCCCCAGCATTTT.

V usage is TRBV7-9 and J usage is TRBJ1-1, with D unresolved. Trimming took off 3 bases at V and 7 bases at J, with 9 bases between the two ends. Looked up from germline, CDR1 is SEHNR and CDR2 is FQNEAQ (reference sequence). This CDR3 region has 12 residues. The CDR3 sequence is CASSFLSNEAFF. The CDR3 DNA follows: TGTGCCAGCAGCTTTTTGTCCAATGAAGCTTTCTTT.

The genes are TRBV7-9 and TRBJ1-5; no reliable D call. The CDR3 loop spans 16 amino acids. The V gene lost 5 bases and the J gene lost 2 bases, with 16 bases spanning the gap. The germline V gene has CDR1 SEHNR and CDR2 FQNEAQ (reference sequence). For the CDR3, the DNA is TGTGCCAGCAGCCCGGATGGGGTGGCGGGCAATCAGCCCCAGCATTTT. This sequence encodes CASSPDGVAGNQPQHF.

The chain has TRBV6-5 and TRBJ1-3; no reliable D call. The CDR3 runs to 14 residues. Trimming stripped 6 bases from V and 6 bases from J, with 15 bases between. The germline V gene has CDR1 MNHEY and CDR2 SVGAGI. The CDR3 protein is CASSAMSTVNTIYF. The CDR3, as DNA: TGTGCCAGCAGCGCCATGTCAACAGTAAACACCATATATTTT.

The V gene is TRBV4-2, the J gene TRBJ1-3, with D perhaps TRBD1 (5 bases). CDR3 size: 16 residues. V lost 1 base and J lost 2, with 12 bases in between. Germline CDR1 and CDR2: LGHNA and YNFKEQ. CDR3 nucleotides: TGTGCCAGCAGCCAAGCCCCCTGGGGGGCTGGAAACACCATATATTTT. Protein: CASSQAPWGAGNTIYF.

The chain couples TRBV5-1 to TRBJ2-7; 9 positions agree with TRBD1. The germline gives CDR1 SGHRS, CDR2 YFSETQ. The ends lost 0 bases at V and 5 bases at J; junction bases unmatched: 3. The length of the CDR3 is 14 residues. This chain's CDR3 is CASSLGTGADEQYF. The DNA of the CDR3 is TGCGCCAGCAGCTTGGGGACAGGGGCCGACGAGCAGTACTTC.

The chain links TRBV19 to TRBJ1-5, with D possibly TRBD1 on 6 matching bases. The CDR3 length is 17 residues. V lost 3 bases and J lost 4, with 19 bases in between. Per the germline V gene, CDR1 is LNHDA and CDR2 is SQIVND (reference sequence). In nucleotides, the CDR3 is TGTGCCAGTAGTATGGGGCTTGTCCAGGGGCTAAATCAGCCCCAGCATTTT. Amino acid sequence: CASSMGLVQGLNQPQHF.

The rearrangement uses TRBV13 and TRBJ2-7, with 7 bases aligning to TRBD1. The CDR3 is made up of 15 amino acids. The V and J ends lost 5 bases and 0 bases, in that order; junction bases with no gene match: 7. Germline V gene sequence: CDR1 PRHDT, CDR2 FYEKMQ (reference sequence). The CDR3, as DNA: TGTGCCAGCAGCCACTCGGGACAGAGCTCCTACGAGCAGTACTTC. Residues: CASSHSGQSSYEQYF. The full variable domain, in which reference TRBV13 and TRBJ2-7 provide the parts outside the CDR3, is AAGVIQSPRHLIKEKRETATLKCYPIPRHDTVYWYQQGPGQDPQFLISFYEKMQSDKGSIPDRFSAQQFSDYHSELNMSSLELGDSALYFCASSHSGQSSYEQYFGPGTRLTVT.

The chain employs TRBV6-6 and TRBJ1-1; TRBD1 is a possible D gene (5 bases). CDR3 size: 13 residues. Per germline, CDR1 MNHNY and CDR2 SVGAGI (reference sequence). The ends were cut back, 10 bases at V and 1 base at J, with 13 bases in the middle. The DNA for the CDR3 is TGTGCCACCACGGGACCGTCGAACACTGAAGCTTTCTTT. This gives the protein CATTGPSNTEAFF.

The J gene is TRBJ1-5, the V gene TRBV28; possibly TRBD1 for D (6 bases). The CDR3 spans 17 residues. CDR1 and CDR2 (germline): MDHEN, SYDVKM. V was trimmed by 5 bases and J by 1 base, leaving 18 bases between them. DNA of the CDR3: TGTGCCAGCAGTCCTCACCTGGGGGGGCAGAGCAATCAGCCCCAGCATTTT. It specifies CASSPHLGGQSNQPQHF.

The V gene is TRBV19, the J gene TRBJ2-5, with 12 bases lining up with TRBD1. This CDR3 is built from 17 residues. V was clipped by 5 bases and J by 5 bases; unmatched bases: 12. Germline CDR1 LNHDA, CDR2 SQIVND (reference sequence). CDR3 sequence reads: CASSLNRDRGRAETQYF. The CDR3 DNA follows: TGTGCCAGTAGTCTGAACCGGGACAGGGGGCGCGCCGAGACCCAGTACTTC.

This clone is a singleton in its sample. The chain employs TRBV5-5 and TRBJ1-4, with D hard to call. Germline CDR1 is SGHKS and CDR2 is YYEKEE (reference sequence). V shed 0 bases and J shed 10 bases, with 4 bases lying between them. CDR3 length: 11 amino acids. Written as DNA, the CDR3 is TGTGCCAGCAGCTTGGAGGGAAAACTGTTTTTT. Protein: CASSLEGKLFF.

The CDR3 protein is CASSLGHSETQYF. The DNA for the CDR3 is TGTGCCAGCAGCTTAGGACATTCTGAGACCCAGTACTTC. The V call is TRBV7-3, the J call TRBJ2-5, with D maybe TRBD1 (5 bases). V gave up 2 bases and J gave up 5 bases, with 9 bases separating them. The CDR3 contains 13 residues. Looked up from germline, CDR1 is SGHTA and CDR2 is FQGTGA.

J is TRBJ1-1 and V is TRBV6-5; 7 bases are shared with TRBD1. V was clipped by 0 bases and J by 1 base; unmatched bases: 5. Germline CDR1 reads MNHEY; CDR2 reads SVGAGI. The CDR3 spans 16 residues. CDR3 amino acids: CASSYSQGQPNTEAFF. The CDR3 DNA sequence: TGTGCCAGCAGTTACTCCCAGGGACAGCCGAACACTGAAGCTTTCTTT.

The chain is built from TRBV12-2 and TRBJ1-1; TRBD1 is the table's D call, not checked against the DNA. TRBV12-2 is assigned pseudogene status. CDR3 size: 19 residues. CDR3 amino acids: CASRLDRARQGTSNTEAFF. The CDR3 DNA reads as TGTGCAAGTCGCTTAGACCGAGCGAGACAGGGGACTTCGAACACTGAAGCTTTCTTT.

This rearrangement joins TRBV5-4 to TRBJ1-4; 9 bases are a match to TRBD1. CDR3 size: 15 residues. Trimming took 1 base from V and 8 from J; bases not matched to a gene: 6. Germline CDR1 SGHNT, CDR2 YYREEE (reference sequence). CDR3 DNA sequence: TGTGCCAGCAGCTTGAGGGACAGGGTTGGGGAAAAACTGTTTTTT. This sequence encodes CASSLRDRVGEKLFF. Based on the CDR3 plus reference TRBV5-4 and TRBJ1-4, the full variable domain is ETGVTQSPTHLIKTRGQQVTLRCSSQSGHNTVSWYQQALGQGPQFIFQYYREEENGRGNFPPRFSGLQFPNYSSELNVNALELDDSALYLCASSLRDRVGEKLFFGSGTQLSVL.

The chain has TRBV30 and TRBJ2-1; D remains unclear. Trimming shortened V by 5 bases and J by 4 bases, and 12 bases separated the two germline ends. The CDR3 totals 13 residues. Germline CDR1 and CDR2: GTSNPN and SVGIG (reference sequence). The DNA for the CDR3 is TGTGCCTGGGCCCCGGACGGATACAATGAGCAGTTCTTC. It codes for CAWAPDGYNEQFF.

J is TRBJ1-2 and V is TRBV5-6, with TRBD1 identical over 7 bases. The V segment lost 0 bases and the J segment 3 bases; nucleotides outside the gene matches: 8. Germline V CDR1 and CDR2: SGHDT, YYEEEE. The length of the CDR3 is 16 residues. The CDR3 DNA follows: TGTGCCAGCAGCTTGGTCGGACAGGAAACCTACTATGGCTACACCTTC. Encoded protein: CASSLVGQETYYGYTF.

The chain combines TRBV5-3 with TRBJ1-2, with 7 bases matching TRBD1. TRBV5-3 is an open reading frame whose function is uncertain. The V gene end was trimmed by 4 bases and the J gene end by 0 bases; junction bases not matched to a gene: 6. CDR3 length: 15 residues. The DNA of the CDR3 is TGTGCCAGAAGCGATCCGGGACAGTCTAACTATGGCTACACCTTC. This encodes CARSDPGQSNYGYTF.

The chain couples TRBV15 to TRBJ2-3; no definite D call. Per germline, CDR1 LNHNV and CDR2 YYDKDF (reference sequence). The germline V and J ends were trimmed by 3 bases and 0 bases, with 10 bases remaining between them. There are 15 residues in the CDR3. The CDR3 nucleotides are TGTGCCACCAGCAGCCAGGTACCTAGCACAGATACGCAGTATTTT. It encodes CATSSQVPSTDTQYF.

The V gene is TRBV4-3, the J gene TRBJ2-7; TRBD2 matches 13 bases. The CDR3 consists of 18 residues. CDR1 LGHNA and CDR2 YSLEER come from the germline V gene. The V gene end was trimmed by 2 bases and the J gene end by 1 base; junction bases not matched to a gene: 8. CDR3 DNA sequence: TGCGCCAGCAGCCAAAGACTAGCGGGAGGCCTTGGATCCTACGAGCAGTACTTC. Encoded protein: CASSQRLAGGLGSYEQYF.

This clone was counted only a few times. The J gene is TRBJ1-3, the V gene TRBV7-2; D is uncertain. The CDR3 loop spans 17 amino acids. V lost 6 bases, J lost 0 bases, and 18 bases lay in between. The V gene's germline CDR1 is SGHTA and CDR2 FQGNSA. The CDR3 DNA is TGTGCCAGCAGGGGTAGTGTTCGGCAGCTCTCTGGAAACACCATATATTTT. It codes for CASRGSVRQLSGNTIYF.

The sample holds many counts of this clone. The J gene is TRBJ1-1, the V gene TRBV28, with D unclear. Trimming shortened V by 2 bases and J by 1 base, and 11 bases separated the two germline ends. Germline V gene sequence: CDR1 MDHEN, CDR2 SYDVKM. CDR3 size: 15 residues. CDR3 sequence (DNA): TGTGCCAGCAGTTTAGTGGGCAACGCGAACACTGAAGCTTTCTTT. Translated, it gives CASSLVGNANTEAFF.

This rearrangement joins TRBV18 to TRBJ1-1; D ambiguous. Germline CDR1 is KGHSH and CDR2 is LQKENI. V was clipped by 2 bases and J by 10 bases, with 20 bases between them. CDR3 length: 15 amino acids. This CDR3 reads CASSPGNTVLGGAFF. The CDR3 coding sequence is TGTGCCAGCTCACCAGGGAATACAGTTCTCGGTGGAGCTTTCTTT.

The V and J genes are TRBV25-1 and TRBJ1-1, with unresolved D. Trimming removed 3 bases at V and 1 base at J, with 21 bases between. Germline CDR1 and CDR2: MGHDK and SYGVNS. The CDR3 is made up of 18 amino acids. CDR3 residues: CASSDPPFPARTNTEAFF. CDR3 bases: TGTGCCAGCAGTGACCCTCCCTTTCCGGCCAGGACGAACACTGAAGCTTTCTTT.

This clone appeared once. CDR3 DNA sequence: TGTGCCAGCAGCTTGGTGACTAGCGGGGCCAGCACCGGGGAGCTGTTTTTT. Amino acids: CASSLVTSGASTGELFF. The chain joins TRBV5-6 to TRBJ2-2; 11 bases agree with TRBD2. Trimming removed 0 bases from V and 4 bases from J; junction bases left unmatched: 5. Germline V lookup: CDR1 SGHDT, CDR2 YYEEEE. The CDR3 has 17 residues.